One and the same sample provided the 2 T cell receptor beta chains below, sequenced in a study of blood T cells in healthy people across ages. Using a J-beta primer mix together with a sample-barcoded 5' primer, a second PCR was run for roughly 7 to 11 cycles. TCRdb processed the 5' RACE reads anew with MiXCR; each CDR3 protein has one entry. The table has some 760,000 distinct CDR3 sequences, roughly 25% seen once. The sample also formed part of further work on T cells of mothers and their children.

Sequenced: blood. These receptors all stem from a boy aged 10-17 years in good health.

In this sample, this clonotype turned up once. Lacking the conserved final phenylalanine or tryptophan, this CDR3 likely reflects a read error. J is TRBJ2-5 and V is TRBV3-1, with TRBD2 matching over 11 bases. The DNA matches TRBJ2-1 better at its end, which makes the J call doubtful. In germline, CDR1 is LGHDT, CDR2 YNNKEL (reference sequence). The length of the CDR3 is 15 residues. The CDR3 here is CASSQGLAGNNEQFI. The CDR3 bases are TGTGCCAGCAGCCAAGGACTAGCGGGGAACAATGAGCAGTTCATC.

J is TRBJ2-1 and V is TRBV28, with 12 bases fitting TRBD2. The V gene's germline CDR1 is MDHEN and CDR2 SYDVKM. The J segment lost 7 bases and the V segment lost 1 base, leaving 17 bases of the junction unmatched. The CDR3 runs to 20 residues. The CDR3 bases are TGTGCCAGCAGTTTATCTTTCGGGTGGGCTAGCGGGAGGGGAGTGAATGAGCAGTTCTTC. Amino acid sequence: CASSLSFGWASGRGVNEQFF.